This record looks at one T cell receptor (beta chain) sequence and its context. No antigen is known for it. This sample stems from a study of graft-versus-host responses after intestinal transplantation. Turning to the study itself: Each of the recipients got a multivisceral, liver-intestinal, or isolated intestinal transplant. Every recipient had anti-thymocyte globulin induction and two to three years of tacrolimus plus steroids.

The method was immunoSEQ multiplex PCR; TCRdb's version includes in-frame clones alone and lacks a portion of them. The table has 77,000 or so clones, 85% to 95% seen once. The CDR3 extends over 14 amino acids. Trimming took off 5 bases at V and 5 bases at J, with 16 bases between the two ends. Per the germline V gene, CDR1 is MDHEN and CDR2 is SYDVKM. Study results and limitations: Allograft clonal ratios (graft-versus-host to host-versus-graft) were high in patients who had graft-donor T cell macrochimerism.

The source was unstimulated CD8+ T cells sorted from spleen or lymph node cells, collected before intestinal transplant. This TCR was sampled from a human donor who received an intestinal transplant. The chain carries TRBV28 and TRBJ2-7; D gene unclear. The CDR3 here is CASSQLGERNEQYF. Written as DNA, the CDR3 is TGTGCCAGCAGTCAACTCGGAGAAAGGAACGAGCAGTACTTC. The whole variable domain, filled in from reference TRBV28 and TRBJ2-7, reads DVKVTQSSRYLVKRTGEKVFLECVQDMDHENMFWYRQDPGLGLRLIYFSYDVKMKEKGDIPEGYSVSREKKERFSLILESASTNQTSMYLCASSQLGERNEQYFGPGTRLTVT.